This T cell receptor (beta chain) originates from a study of PD-1 blockade in classical Hodgkin lymphoma. Background on the study: Treatment was intravenous nivolumab, 3 mg/kg every 2 weeks, until progression. Notes on the study in general: Healthy donors were reported to have higher baseline TCR diversity than newly diagnosed patients. Complete responders' baseline diversity resembled that of newly diagnosed patients. Whereas CD4+ TCR diversity had risen significantly by C4D1, CD8+ TCR diversity had not.

The CDR3 length is 14 residues. V lost 11 bases, J lost 2 bases, and 13 bases lay in between. Germline-derived CDR1 and CDR2 are LNHDA and SQIVND (reference sequence). Time point described: cycle 4 day 1 (C4D1), after 6 weeks of nivolumab. Relapses following autologous stem cell transplantation were seen in all patients, with brentuximab vedotin exposure varying. The table came from immunoSEQ multiplex PCR; TCRdb's copy has only in-frame clones and leaves some out. The data hold 85,000 to 90,000 clones, with approximately 90% observed a single time. This clone was detected only once. Its specificity is unknown.

The chain recombines TRBV19 with TRBJ1-6, with a weak D call TRBD1 (5 bases). The source material was peripheral blood mononuclear cells (PBMCs), sampled before the fourth cycle of nivolumab. This clonotype was obtained from a human donor with classical Hodgkin lymphoma. The CDR3 protein is CASGRGTYNSPLHF. CDR3 nucleotides: TGTGCCTCCGGCCGGGGGACCTATAATTCACCCCTCCACTTT.